The rows below give T cell receptor beta chains drawn from one sample of a study of cytomegalovirus exposure and HLA in healthy donors. Repertoires were generated with immunoSEQ multiplex PCR, while TCRdb's copy carries only in-frame clones and drops some. The table lists 190,000 or so clones, 82% of them singletons, with 0.075% to 0.1% in the top ten. The source material was PBMCs. These receptors were obtained from a boy between 2 and 10 years old in good health and CMV-seronegative. CDR3s include the opening cysteine and the closing phenylalanine or tryptophan. A D gene is named only where the DNA matches it firmly. Clone sizes are given selectively: once, few, many, or a class where the clone is expanded.

cdr3_aa: CASSIYEGSSYEQYF
cdr3_nt: TGTGCCAGTAGTATTTATGAGGGTAGCTCCTACGAGCAGTACTTC
v_call: TRBV19
j_call: TRBJ2-7
clone_size: -
d_call: -

cdr3_aa: CASSQALRGHGYTF
cdr3_nt: TGCGCCAGCAGCCAAGCCCTCAGGGGTCATGGCTACACCTTC
v_call: TRBV4-1
j_call: TRBJ1-2
clone_size: -
d_call: -

cdr3_aa: CASSPLGRGGLRNEQFF
cdr3_nt: TGTGCCAGCAGCCCTCTGGGAAGGGGGGGCCTTCGTAATGAGCAGTTCTTC
v_call: TRBV7-9
j_call: TRBJ2-1
clone_size: -
d_call: -

cdr3_aa: CASSVGDWNTIYF
cdr3_nt: TGTGCCAGCAGCGTAGGGGACTGGAACACCATATATTTT
v_call: TRBV9
j_call: TRBJ1-3
clone_size: few
d_call: -

cdr3_aa: CASSFGATGGTNEKLFF
cdr3_nt: TGTGCCAGCAGCTTTGGCGCCACAGGGGGAACTAATGAAAAACTGTTTTTT
v_call: TRBV5-5
j_call: TRBJ1-4
clone_size: -
d_call: TRBD1

cdr3_aa: CASSRSGPGSSYEQYF
cdr3_nt: TGTGCCAGCAGCCGCTCTGGGCCGGGATCGTCCTACGAGCAGTACTTC
v_call: TRBV11-2
j_call: TRBJ2-7
clone_size: once
d_call: -

cdr3_aa: CASRDSAIYEQYF
cdr3_nt: TGTGCCAGCAGGGACAGCGCGATTTACGAGCAGTACTTC
v_call: TRBV6-6
j_call: TRBJ2-7
clone_size: -
d_call: -

cdr3_aa: CATSRDAWGVPTEAFF
cdr3_nt: TGTGCCACCAGCAGAGACGCCTGGGGGGTCCCCACTGAAGCTTTCTTT
v_call: TRBV15
j_call: TRBJ1-1
clone_size: -
d_call: -

cdr3_aa: CASSQDYGLASYEQYF
cdr3_nt: TGCGCCAGCAGCCAAGATTATGGGCTCGCCTCCTACGAGCAGTACTTC
v_call: TRBV4-3
j_call: TRBJ2-7
clone_size: -
d_call: -

cdr3_aa: CASSGGLAGGRGGETQYF
cdr3_nt: TGTGCCAGCAGTGGCGGACTAGCGGGGGGGCGTGGCGGAGAGACCCAGTACTTC
v_call: TRBV2
j_call: TRBJ2-5
clone_size: -
d_call: TRBD2

cdr3_aa: CASSPGRGRGQETQYF
cdr3_nt: TGTGCCAGCAGTCCCGGCCGAGGCAGGGGCCAAGAGACCCAGTACTTC
v_call: TRBV7-9
j_call: TRBJ2-5
clone_size: -
d_call: -

cdr3_aa: CASSLNSGYSEKLFF
cdr3_nt: TGTGCCAGCAGCTTGAATTCGGGGTATAGTGAAAAACTGTTTTTT
v_call: TRBV5-5
j_call: TRBJ1-4
clone_size: -
d_call: -

cdr3_aa: CASSFLTSGGGEQYF
cdr3_nt: TGTGCCAGCAGCTTTTTGACTAGCGGGGGGGGAGAGCAGTACTTC
v_call: TRBV7-2
j_call: TRBJ2-7
clone_size: -
d_call: TRBD2

cdr3_aa: CASSQTTNLEPQHF
cdr3_nt: TGTGCCAGCAGCCAAACAACTAATCTTGAGCCCCAGCATTTT
v_call: TRBV6-6
j_call: TRBJ1-5
clone_size: -
d_call: -

cdr3_aa: CASSLRAGSTDTQYF
cdr3_nt: TGCGCCAGCAGCTTGAGGGCAGGGAGCACAGATACGCAGTATTTT
v_call: TRBV5-1
j_call: TRBJ2-3
clone_size: few
d_call: -

cdr3_aa: CASSRPGGGPFRGYTF
cdr3_nt: TGCGCCAGCAGCCGGCCCGGGGGGGGGCCTTTTCGTGGCTACACCTTC
v_call: TRBV4-1
j_call: TRBJ1-2
clone_size: -
d_call: -

cdr3_aa: CASSLGAGGSTDTQYF
cdr3_nt: TGTGCCAGCAGCTTAGGCGCGGGGGGGAGCACAGATACGCAGTATTTT
v_call: TRBV13
j_call: TRBJ2-3
clone_size: -
d_call: TRBD2

cdr3_aa: CASRRGLAGGSSYNEQFF
cdr3_nt: TGTGCCAGTAGACGGGGACTAGCGGGGGGGAGTTCCTACAATGAGCAGTTCTTC
v_call: TRBV19
j_call: TRBJ2-1
clone_size: -
d_call: TRBD2

cdr3_aa: CASSTTSGGYNEQFF
cdr3_nt: TGTGCCAGCTCAACGACTAGCGGGGGGTACAATGAGCAGTTCTTC
v_call: TRBV18
j_call: TRBJ2-1
clone_size: once
d_call: TRBD2

cdr3_aa: CAWKPEGGKYGYTF
cdr3_nt: TGTGCCTGGAAACCGGAGGGGGGGAAGTATGGCTACACCTTC
v_call: TRBV30
j_call: TRBJ1-2
clone_size: -
d_call: -

cdr3_aa: CASSALPSSYNEQFF
cdr3_nt: TGTGCCAGCAGCGCCCTCCCTAGCTCCTACAATGAGCAGTTCTTC
v_call: TRBV7-6
j_call: TRBJ2-1
clone_size: -
d_call: -

cdr3_aa: CASSLGQGLYGAFF
cdr3_nt: TGTGCCAGCAGCTTGGGGCAGGGACTCTACGGAGCTTTCTTT
v_call: TRBV7-2
j_call: TRBJ1-1
clone_size: -
d_call: -

cdr3_aa: CASRRTITGELFF
cdr3_nt: TGTGCCAGCAGACGGACTATCACCGGGGAGCTGTTTTTT
v_call: TRBV6-5
j_call: TRBJ2-2
clone_size: -
d_call: -

cdr3_aa: CASSYGQGTYTF
cdr3_nt: TGTGCCAGCAGTTACGGGCAGGGGACCTACACCTTC
v_call: TRBV6-6
j_call: TRBJ1-2
clone_size: -
d_call: -

cdr3_aa: CAWRDRGSSYNSPLHF
cdr3_nt: TGTGCCTGGAGGGACCGGGGAAGCTCCTATAATTCACCCCTCCACTTT
v_call: TRBV30
j_call: TRBJ1-6
clone_size: once
d_call: -

cdr3_aa: CASTSGGQSTDTQYF
cdr3_nt: TGTGCCTCGACTAGCGGGGGCCAGTCAACAGATACGCAGTATTTT
v_call: TRBV9
j_call: TRBJ2-3
clone_size: -
d_call: TRBD2

cdr3_aa: CASRSTGGLEGEQFF
cdr3_nt: TGTGCCAGCAGATCAACGGGGGGCCTGGAGGGTGAGCAGTTCTTC
v_call: TRBV7-2
j_call: TRBJ2-1
clone_size: -
d_call: -

cdr3_aa: CASSPRETQYF
cdr3_nt: TGTGCCAGCAGCCCCCGAGAGACCCAGTACTTC
v_call: TRBV7-2
j_call: TRBJ2-5
clone_size: -
d_call: -

cdr3_aa: CATSGNIQETQYF
cdr3_nt: TGTGCCACCAGCGGCAATATACAAGAGACCCAGTACTTC
v_call: TRBV15
j_call: TRBJ2-5
clone_size: -
d_call: -

cdr3_aa: CASSFVGQDNNEQFF
cdr3_nt: TGTGCCAGCAGCTTTGTGGGACAGGACAACAATGAGCAGTTCTTC
v_call: TRBV7-2
j_call: TRBJ2-1
clone_size: -
d_call: TRBD1

cdr3_aa: CASSQGQGSYEQFF
cdr3_nt: TGTGCCAGCAGCCAAGGACAGGGGAGCTATGAGCAGTTCTTC
v_call: TRBV4-2
j_call: TRBJ2-1
clone_size: -
d_call: TRBD1

cdr3_aa: CASSQGGSNQPQHF
cdr3_nt: TGCGCCAGCAGCCAAGGAGGGAGCAATCAGCCCCAGCATTTT
v_call: TRBV4-1
j_call: TRBJ1-5
clone_size: -
d_call: -

cdr3_aa: CASSDRGINQPQHF
cdr3_nt: TGTGCCAGCAGCGACAGGGGGATCAATCAGCCCCAGCATTTT
v_call: TRBV2
j_call: TRBJ1-5
clone_size: few
d_call: TRBD1

cdr3_aa: CASSLEIAGGETDTQYF
cdr3_nt: TGTGCCAGCAGCTTGGAAATAGCGGGGGGTGAGACAGATACGCAGTATTTT
v_call: TRBV5-6
j_call: TRBJ2-3
clone_size: -
d_call: TRBD2

cdr3_aa: CASSPRWDTEAFF
cdr3_nt: TGTGCCAGCTCGCCGAGGTGGGACACTGAAGCTTTCTTT
v_call: TRBV18
j_call: TRBJ1-1
clone_size: -
d_call: -

cdr3_aa: CASSQEAGGFYNEQFF
cdr3_nt: TGCGCCAGCAGCCAAGAGGCAGGGGGCTTCTACAATGAGCAGTTCTTC
v_call: TRBV4-1
j_call: TRBJ2-1
clone_size: -
d_call: TRBD1

cdr3_aa: CASSYRGSPTQYF
cdr3_nt: TGTGCCAGCAGTTACCGCGGATCGCCTACGCAGTATTTT
v_call: TRBV6-6
j_call: TRBJ2-3
clone_size: -
d_call: -

cdr3_aa: CASSPRQGRYTEAFF
cdr3_nt: TGTGCCAGCTCACCTCGACAGGGTCGGTACACTGAAGCTTTCTTT
v_call: TRBV18
j_call: TRBJ1-1
clone_size: -
d_call: TRBD1

cdr3_aa: CASSYGTDNEQFF
cdr3_nt: TGTGCCAGCAGCTACGGGACAGACAATGAGCAGTTCTTC
v_call: TRBV11-3
j_call: TRBJ2-1
clone_size: -
d_call: TRBD1

cdr3_aa: CASSQEIAGAYEQYF
cdr3_nt: TGCGCCAGCAGCCAAGAGATAGCGGGGGCCTACGAGCAGTACTTC
v_call: TRBV4-1
j_call: TRBJ2-7
clone_size: -
d_call: TRBD2

cdr3_aa: CASSQDSLAGRTDTQYF
cdr3_nt: TGTGCCAGCAGCCAAGATTCACTAGCGGGGCGCACAGATACGCAGTATTTT
v_call: TRBV4-2
j_call: TRBJ2-3
clone_size: few
d_call: TRBD2

cdr3_aa: CSSSFRGEAFF
cdr3_nt: TGTTCCAGCAGCTTCAGGGGTGAAGCTTTCTTT
v_call: TRBV7-9
j_call: TRBJ1-1
clone_size: -
d_call: -

cdr3_aa: CASSFGRGDEKLFF
cdr3_nt: TGTGCCAGCAGCTTTGGCAGGGGGGATGAAAAACTGTTTTTT
v_call: TRBV7-6
j_call: TRBJ1-4
clone_size: -
d_call: TRBD1

cdr3_aa: CASSSGQGGGHGELFF
cdr3_nt: TGTGCCAGCAGCTCCGGACAGGGTGGAGGGCACGGGGAGCTGTTTTTT
v_call: TRBV7-2
j_call: TRBJ2-2
clone_size: -
d_call: TRBD1

cdr3_aa: CASSLKTAGGNYEQYF
cdr3_nt: TGTGCCAGCAGCTTGAAGACCGCAGGGGGCAACTACGAGCAGTACTTC
v_call: TRBV5-4
j_call: TRBJ2-7
clone_size: -
d_call: TRBD1

cdr3_aa: CASSEVSSFF
cdr3_nt: TGTGCCAGCAGTGAAGTGAGCTCTTTCTTT
v_call: TRBV6-1
j_call: TRBJ1-1
clone_size: -
d_call: -

cdr3_aa: CASSLGTGGEETQYF
cdr3_nt: TGTGCCAGCAGCTTGGGGACAGGGGGCGAAGAGACCCAGTACTTC
v_call: TRBV5-6
j_call: TRBJ2-5
clone_size: -
d_call: TRBD1

cdr3_aa: CASSYSRDSHSRTF
cdr3_nt: TGTGCCAGCAGTTACAGTCGGGACAGCCATTCGCGCACCTTC
v_call: TRBV6-5
j_call: TRBJ1-2
clone_size: -
d_call: TRBD1

cdr3_aa: CASSRAARKAGELFF
cdr3_nt: TGCGCCAGCAGTCGGGCAGCCCGAAAAGCCGGGGAGCTGTTTTTT
v_call: TRBV23-1
j_call: TRBJ2-2
clone_size: -
d_call: -

cdr3_aa: CASSPLDREARELFF
cdr3_nt: TGTGCCAGCAGCCCCTTGGACAGGGAGGCGAGGGAGCTGTTTTTT
v_call: TRBV5-6
j_call: TRBJ2-2
clone_size: -
d_call: TRBD1

cdr3_aa: CASSSTGGSGNTIYF
cdr3_nt: TGTGCCAGCAGCTCCACAGGGGGCTCTGGAAACACCATATATTTT
v_call: TRBV7-2
j_call: TRBJ1-3
clone_size: -
d_call: TRBD1

cdr3_aa: CASSSHRGGGETQYF
cdr3_nt: TGTGCCAGCAGCTCGCATAGGGGGGGCGGAGAGACCCAGTACTTC
v_call: TRBV9
j_call: TRBJ2-5
clone_size: -
d_call: -

cdr3_aa: CASSLVAGRGGEGYTF
cdr3_nt: TGTGCCAGCAGCTTGGTAGCCGGCAGGGGCGGCGAGGGCTACACCTTC
v_call: TRBV5-5
j_call: TRBJ1-2
clone_size: once
d_call: -

cdr3_aa: CASSPSNARGYGYTF
cdr3_nt: TGTGCCAGCTCACCTAGTAACGCCAGGGGCTATGGCTACACCTTC
v_call: TRBV18
j_call: TRBJ1-2
clone_size: -
d_call: -

cdr3_aa: CASSWGLLSSYEQYF
cdr3_nt: TGTGCCAGCAGTTGGGGACTTTTGAGCTCCTACGAGCAGTACTTC
v_call: TRBV11-2
j_call: TRBJ2-7
clone_size: -
d_call: -